This T cell receptor beta chain was found in a study of blood T cell repertoires in COVID-19. In the study overall: The samples span acute and convalescent COVID-19 from the United States, Italy and Spain. Sources were T cells, B-cell-depleted T cells, or PBMCs; the material itself was cDNA or gDNA.

The V segment lost 2 bases and the J segment 7 bases; nucleotides outside the gene matches: 7. The CDR3 consists of 16 residues. Looked up from germline, CDR1 is MDHEN and CDR2 is SYDVKM. Authors' processing steps: Estimation of nucleated cell counts relied on the amplification of reference gene primers. The protocol was immunoSEQ multiplex PCR, while the TCRdb copy is restricted to in-frame clones and leaves out a portion. That table is the source of V, J and clone size, and D and trimming were worked out from the DNA. This sample has under 65,000 clones, with about nine tenths found just once. Material: peripheral blood. The TCR originated in a man between 60 and 75 years old with acute or convalescent COVID-19. The genes are TRBV28 and TRBJ1-6, with TRBD1 identical over 8 bases. CDR3 nucleotide sequence: TGTGCCAGCAGTTTAGGGCGGACAGGGCGAAATTCACCCCTCCACTTT. Protein: CASSLGRTGRNSPLHF.